This T cell receptor (beta chain) appears in the sequencing data of a study of blood T cell repertoires in COVID-19. This CDR3 contains 14 residues. V was pared by 6 bases and J by 3 bases, with 12 bases between. The V gene's germline CDR1 is SGHRS and CDR2 YFSETQ. Profiling relied on immunoSEQ multiplex PCR, and the TCRdb table lists in-frame clones only, not all of them. In the table there are around 320,000 clones, 70% to 90% of which are singletons. V gene TRBV5-1 combines with J gene TRBJ1-4; D is undetermined. Sequences were obtained from peripheral blood. This TCR came from a woman aged 25-40 years who had recovered from COVID-19. CDR3 coding DNA: TGCGCCAGCACCGAAACAAGTTCTAATGAAAAACTGTTTTTT. It yields the protein CASTETSSNEKLFF.